These T cell receptor beta chains were read from a single sample in a study of cytomegalovirus exposure and HLA in healthy donors. Method: immunoSEQ multiplex PCR; TCRdb's copy keeps in-frame clones and lacks some. Here the sample spans about 140,000 clones, less than 10% being singletons. Sequencing was performed on PBMCs. The receptors stem from a male donor in good health and CMV-seronegative. The CDR3 runs from the conserved cysteine through the conserved F or W. A D gene is named only where the DNA matches it firmly. Only part of the rows carry a size: once, few, many, or a class if the clone is expanded.

v_call	clone_size	d_call	j_call	cdr3_nt	cdr3_aa
TRBV14	-	-	TRBJ1-1	TGTGCCAGCAGCCAAGACAGGGAAGGCACTGAAGCTTTCTTT	CASSQDREGTEAFF
TRBV6-1	few	TRBD2	TRBJ2-5	TGTGCCAGCAGTGCACTAGCGGGGCAAGGTGAAGAGACCCAGTACTTC	CASSALAGQGEETQYF
TRBV6-1	-	TRBD1	TRBJ1-4	TGTGCCAGCAGTGCAGGGGGCAAGGCTAATGAAAAACTGTTTTTT	CASSAGGKANEKLFF
TRBV4-1	few	TRBD1	TRBJ1-1	TGCGCCAGCAGCCTTTACAGGGGGCGTAGCACTGAAGCTTTCTTT	CASSLYRGRSTEAFF
TRBV19	-	-	TRBJ1-5	TGTGCCAGTAGTGTTGACAGACTCAATCAGCCCCAGCATTTT	CASSVDRLNQPQHF
TRBV7-9	-	-	TRBJ1-1	TGTGCCAGCACCCCGAGAGACAGTTCGGGCGTTGAAGCTTTCTTT	CASTPRDSSGVEAFF
TRBV11-2	-	TRBD2	TRBJ2-1	TGTGCCAGCAGCTTAGATCGACTAGCCCGCGAGCTCTTC	CASSLDRLARELF
TRBV12-5	-	TRBD2	TRBJ2-2	TGTGCTAGTGGTTTGACTAGCGGGAGGGACACCGGGGAGCTGTTTTTT	CASGLTSGRDTGELFF
TRBV10-2	-	TRBD1	TRBJ1-1	TGCGCCAGCAGGGACAGGGAGGGCACTGAAGCTTTCTTT	CASRDREGTEAFF
TRBV9	-	TRBD1	TRBJ2-1	TGTGCCAGCAGCGTAGGAGAGGGGGCCTCCTACAATGAGCAGTTCTTC	CASSVGEGASYNEQFF
TRBV5-4	-	-	TRBJ2-1	TGTGCCAGCAGCTTGGCCTTGGCGGCCCATGAGCAGTTCTTC	CASSLALAAHEQFF
TRBV5-1	-	TRBD2	TRBJ2-1	TGCGCCAGCAGCTTGTACGGGAGGGCCGCCGATGAGCAGTTCTTC	CASSLYGRAADEQFF
TRBV5-4	-	TRBD2	TRBJ2-7	TGTGCCAGCAGCTATATACTAGCGGGGGTTATCCACGAGCAGTACTTC	CASSYILAGVIHEQYF
TRBV15	-	TRBD1	TRBJ2-2	TGTGCCACCAGCAGTATATGGGGACAGGGAACCGGGGAGCTGTTTTTT	CATSSIWGQGTGELFF
TRBV4-1	-	-	TRBJ2-1	TGCGCCAGCAGCCAAGACTTAGAGAATGAGCAGTTCTTC	CASSQDLENEQFF
TRBV5-1	few	TRBD1	TRBJ1-1	TGCGCCAGCAGCTTGATGGGGACAGGGGACACTGAAGCTTTCTTT	CASSLMGTGDTEAFF
TRBV5-4	few	-	TRBJ2-5	TGTGCCAGCAGCTTGCGAGGTACTGAGACCCAGTACTTC	CASSLRGTETQYF
TRBV30	-	-	TRBJ1-1	TGTGCCTGTTCTCAGGGTAAGAACACTGAAGCTTTCTTT	CACSQGKNTEAFF
TRBV28	-	-	TRBJ2-3	TGTGCCAGCAGTGAACAAGTTCTGGGCACAGATACGCAGTATTTT	CASSEQVLGTDTQYF
TRBV13	-	TRBD2	TRBJ2-1	TGTGCCAGCAGCTCCCGTGCCGGGACTAGGCAGTTCTTC	CASSSRAGTRQFF
TRBV20-1	-	-	TRBJ1-1	TGCAGTGCTGGGCACACTGAAGCTTTCTTT	CSAGHTEAFF
TRBV6-5	-	TRBD2	TRBJ2-3	TGTGCCAGCAGTTACTCGGGACTAGGTACAGATACGCAGTATTTT	CASSYSGLGTDTQYF
TRBV28	-	-	TRBJ1-6	TGTGCCAGCAGTTTGCAGACAGGAAGTTCACCCCTCCACTTT	CASSLQTGSSPLHF